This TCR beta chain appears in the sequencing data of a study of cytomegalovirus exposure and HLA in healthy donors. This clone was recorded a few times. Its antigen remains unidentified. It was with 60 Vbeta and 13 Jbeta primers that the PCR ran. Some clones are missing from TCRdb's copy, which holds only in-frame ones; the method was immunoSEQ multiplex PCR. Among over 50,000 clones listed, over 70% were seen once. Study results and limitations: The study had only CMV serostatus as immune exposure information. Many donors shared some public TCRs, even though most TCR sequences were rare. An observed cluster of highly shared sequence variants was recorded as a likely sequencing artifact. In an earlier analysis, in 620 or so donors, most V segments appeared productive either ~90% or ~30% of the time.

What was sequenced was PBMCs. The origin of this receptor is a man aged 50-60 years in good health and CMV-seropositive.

The CDR3 DNA is TGTGCCAGCAGTGAATATGGACAGCCGGGGGAAAAACTGTTTTTT. It encodes CASSEYGQPGEKLFF. V gene TRBV6-1 combines with J gene TRBJ1-4; D perhaps matches TRBD1 (6 bases). The V end lost 2 bases, the J end lost 8 bases, and 15 bases lay between the germline ends. The germline gives CDR1 MNHNS, CDR2 SASEGT. CDR3 length: 15 amino acids.